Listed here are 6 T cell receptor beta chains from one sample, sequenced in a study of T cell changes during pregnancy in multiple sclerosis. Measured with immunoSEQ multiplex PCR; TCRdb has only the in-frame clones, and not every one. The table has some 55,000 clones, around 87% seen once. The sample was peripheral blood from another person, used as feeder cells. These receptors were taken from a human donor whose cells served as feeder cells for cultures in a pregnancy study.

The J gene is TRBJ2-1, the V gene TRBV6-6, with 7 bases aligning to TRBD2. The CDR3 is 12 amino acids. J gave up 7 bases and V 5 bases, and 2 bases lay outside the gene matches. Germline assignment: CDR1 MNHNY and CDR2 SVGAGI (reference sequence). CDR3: CASSKAGNEQFF. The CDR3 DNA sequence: TGTGCCAGCAGTAAAGCGGGGAATGAGCAGTTCTTC.

CDR3 in DNA: TGTGCCAGCAGCTTAGGGCAGGGATTTCAAGAGACCCAGTACTTC. As protein: CASSLGQGFQETQYF. The V and J genes are TRBV11-3 and TRBJ2-5, with TRBD1 as a possible D gene (5 bases). Deletions cut 1 base from V and 2 bases from J, with 11 bases between. CDR1 is SGHNT and CDR2 is YENEEA in the germline V gene. This CDR3 spans 15 amino acids. Drawing the rest from reference TRBV11-3 and TRBJ2-5, the complete variable domain is EAGVVQSPRYKIIEKKQPVAFWCNPISGHNTLYWYLQNLGQGPELLIRYENEEAVDDSQLPKDRFSAERLKGVDSTLKIQPAELGDSAVYLCASSLGQGFQETQYFGPGTRLLVL.

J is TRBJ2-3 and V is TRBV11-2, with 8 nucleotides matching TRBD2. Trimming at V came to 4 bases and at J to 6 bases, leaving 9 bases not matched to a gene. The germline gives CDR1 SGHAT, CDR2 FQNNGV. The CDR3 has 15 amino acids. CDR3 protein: CASSSLRGARDTQYF. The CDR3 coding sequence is TGTGCCAGCAGCTCCCTGCGGGGGGCCAGGGATACGCAGTATTTT.

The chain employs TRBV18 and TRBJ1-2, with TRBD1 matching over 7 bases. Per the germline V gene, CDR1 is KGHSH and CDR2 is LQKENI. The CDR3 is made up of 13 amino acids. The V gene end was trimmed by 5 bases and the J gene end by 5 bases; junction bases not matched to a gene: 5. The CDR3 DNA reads TGTGCCAGCTCAACCGGGACAGAGTATGGCTACACCTTC. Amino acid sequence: CASSTGTEYGYTF.

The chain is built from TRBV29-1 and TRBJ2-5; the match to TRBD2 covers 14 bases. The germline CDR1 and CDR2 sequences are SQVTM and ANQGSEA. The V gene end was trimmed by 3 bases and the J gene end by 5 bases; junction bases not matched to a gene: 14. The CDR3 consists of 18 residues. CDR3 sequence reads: CSVDWGPGLAGVVETQYF. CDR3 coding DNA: TGCAGCGTTGACTGGGGACCGGGACTAGCGGGAGTTGTTGAGACCCAGTACTTC.

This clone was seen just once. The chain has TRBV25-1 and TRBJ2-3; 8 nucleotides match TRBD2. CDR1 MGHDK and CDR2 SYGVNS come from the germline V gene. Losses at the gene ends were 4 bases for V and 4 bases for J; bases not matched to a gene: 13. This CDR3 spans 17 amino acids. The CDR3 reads CASSVRNPTAGADTQYF. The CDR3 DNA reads TGTGCCAGCAGTGTCCGAAACCCCACAGCGGGGGCAGATACGCAGTATTTT.